The clone carrying this T cell receptor beta chain was seen more than once but under ten times. Time point given: newly diagnosed GD, antithyroid drugs for less than 3 months. The authors made the TCR library using RNA they extracted from PBMCs. EDTA tubes were used for drawing approximately 9 milliliters of peripheral blood. This sample is part of a study of regulatory T cells in long-lasting Graves disease. Researchers made TCR beta libraries by using iRepertoire HTBI primers and running Arm-PCR on CDR3 regions. TCRdb re-called the multiplex PCR reads with MiXCR, one entry per CDR3 protein. The sample yields roughly 560,000 distinct CDR3 sequences, about 12% seen once. Germline V gene data show CDR1 as DFQATT and CDR2 as SNEGSKA (reference sequence). V was cut by 0 bases and J by 9 bases, with 18 bases left in between. The CDR3 is 15 residues long. The sample was also linked to a second study, of T cells in Graves' hyperthyroidism and ophthalmopathy. From that paper: The TCR CDR3 was amplified in a first-round RT-PCR using the HTBI primer set.

The sequences come from peripheral blood mononuclear cells (PBMCs), collected at new diagnosis, from a patient treated with antithyroid drugs. J is TRBJ2-1 and V is TRBV20-1; D assignment may be TRBD1 or TRBD2 (5 bases each). The origin of this receptor is a woman in her 30s with Graves disease. Written as DNA, the CDR3 is TGCAGTGCTAGAGATAAGGCCCGGGGCAGGTTTGAGCAGTTCTTC. Protein product: CSARDKARGRFEQFF.